The present entry profiles one T cell receptor (beta chain) with its context. The sample belongs to a study of blood T cell repertoires in COVID-19. About the study: Acute-phase and convalescent COVID-19 samples originated in the United States, Italy and Spain. In each case, the material was cDNA or gDNA derived from T cells, B-cell-depleted T cells, or PBMCs.

Study processing details: Amplification from reference gene primers served as the basis for estimated nucleated cell counts. Profiling relied on immunoSEQ multiplex PCR, and the TCRdb table lists in-frame clones only, not all of them. D and trimming were read from the DNA, whereas the V and J calls and clone size are those reported in that table. The sample holds 150,000 or so clones, roughly nine tenths seen once. Germline V gene sequence: CDR1 LNHDA, CDR2 SQIVND (reference sequence). Trimming took off 3 bases at V and 1 base at J, with 10 bases between the two ends. CDR3 length: 15 amino acids. This TCR came from a woman aged 70-85 years with acute or convalescent COVID-19. The chain combines TRBV19 with TRBJ1-5; D gene ambiguous. The sequencing sample was made of peripheral blood. CDR3 amino acids: CASSMLGASNQPQHF. The CDR3 DNA reads as TGTGCCAGTAGTATGTTGGGAGCCAGCAATCAGCCCCAGCATTTT.